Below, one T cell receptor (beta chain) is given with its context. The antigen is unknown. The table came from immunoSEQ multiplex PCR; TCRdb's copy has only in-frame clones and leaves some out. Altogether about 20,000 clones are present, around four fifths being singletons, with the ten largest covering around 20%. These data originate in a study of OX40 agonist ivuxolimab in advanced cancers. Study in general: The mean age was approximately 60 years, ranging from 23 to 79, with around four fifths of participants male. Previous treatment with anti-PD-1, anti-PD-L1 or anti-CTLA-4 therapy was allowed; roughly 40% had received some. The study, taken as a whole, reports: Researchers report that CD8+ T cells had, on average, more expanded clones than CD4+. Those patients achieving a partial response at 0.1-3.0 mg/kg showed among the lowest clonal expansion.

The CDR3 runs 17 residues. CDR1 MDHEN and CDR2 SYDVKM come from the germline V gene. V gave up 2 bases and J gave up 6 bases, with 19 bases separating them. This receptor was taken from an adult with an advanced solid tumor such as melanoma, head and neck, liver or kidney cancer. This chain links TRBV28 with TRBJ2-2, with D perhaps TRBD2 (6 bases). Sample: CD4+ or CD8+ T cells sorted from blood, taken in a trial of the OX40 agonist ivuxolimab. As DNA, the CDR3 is TGTGCCAGCAGTTTAGGGCCAGGACTATTGGGCGCCGGGGAGCTGTTTTTT. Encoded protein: CASSLGPGLLGAGELFF.